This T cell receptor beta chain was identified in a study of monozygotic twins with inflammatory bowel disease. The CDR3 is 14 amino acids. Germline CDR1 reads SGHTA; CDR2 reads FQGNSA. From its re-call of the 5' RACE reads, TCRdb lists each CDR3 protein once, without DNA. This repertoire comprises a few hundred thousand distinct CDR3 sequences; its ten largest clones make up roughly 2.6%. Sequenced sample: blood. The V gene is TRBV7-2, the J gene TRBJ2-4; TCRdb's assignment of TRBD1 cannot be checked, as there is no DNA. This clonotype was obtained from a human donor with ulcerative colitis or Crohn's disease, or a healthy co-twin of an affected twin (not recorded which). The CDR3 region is CASRPTGFGNIQYF.